The 24 T cell receptor beta chains below all came from one sample that was sequenced in a study of blood T cell repertoires in COVID-19. Repertoires were generated with immunoSEQ multiplex PCR, while TCRdb's copy carries only in-frame clones and drops some. Of around 280,000 clones in the sample, 87% were seen once. The sequenced sample was PBMCs or T cells enriched from blood (not recorded which). These receptors originate from a woman between 40 and 55 years old who had recovered from COVID-19.

This sequence joins TRBV7-3 and TRBJ2-2; 9 positions match TRBD1. Trimming took 5 bases from V and 4 from J; bases not matched to a gene: 11. This CDR3 contains 17 residues. Germline CDR1 is SGHTA and CDR2 is FQGTGA. CDR3 region: CASSPRGQGGTTGELFF. The CDR3 DNA reads as TGTGCCAGCAGCCCGCGGGGACAGGGAGGGACCACCGGGGAGCTGTTTTTT.

V and J are TRBV6-5 and TRBJ1-3, with 7 nucleotides matching TRBD1. V shed 6 bases and J 4 bases; nucleotides not matched to a gene: 6. CDR1 is MNHEY and CDR2 is SVGAGI in the germline V gene. This CDR3 has 14 residues. The CDR3 protein is CASRRGLWGNTIYF. In DNA, the CDR3 is TGTGCCAGCAGGAGGGGGCTTTGGGGAAACACCATATATTTT.

The genes are TRBV28 and TRBJ2-3; 10 nucleotides match TRBD2. This CDR3 is built from 15 residues. The germline V gene encodes CDR1 MDHEN and CDR2 SYDVKM. The V gene end was trimmed by 3 bases and the J gene end by 4 bases; junction bases not matched to a gene: 4. The CDR3 here is CASSLSAGGPDTQYF. The CDR3 DNA reads TGTGCCAGCAGTTTGTCAGCGGGAGGGCCAGATACGCAGTATTTT.

This clone was detected only a few times. The chain has TRBV7-9 and TRBJ2-1; D is uncertain. With 5 bases removed from V and 2 bases from J, the gap between germline ends came to 13 bases. The CDR3 sequence is 15 residues long. Germline loops: CDR1 SEHNR, CDR2 FQNEAQ (reference sequence). The CDR3 sequence: CASSLGPTAYNEQFF. CDR3 nucleotide sequence: TGTGCCAGCAGCCTAGGCCCTACTGCCTACAATGAGCAGTTCTTC.

The chain has TRBV24-1 and TRBJ1-1; weak D call: TRBD1 (6 bases). Looked up from germline, CDR1 is KGHDR and CDR2 is SFDVKD. V lost 7 bases to trimming and J lost 1 base, with 12 bases between them. The CDR3 has 14 amino acids. Here the CDR3 DNA reads TGTGCCACCAGAGGACAGCCGGAGAACACTGAAGCTTTCTTT. Protein product: CATRGQPENTEAFF.

The chain carries TRBV18 and TRBJ1-5; the D is unclear. This CDR3 contains 13 residues. Germline V gene sequence: CDR1 KGHSH, CDR2 LQKENI. Trimming took 2 bases from V and 5 from J, leaving 7 bases between them. CDR3 protein: CASSPFSDQPQHF. Here the CDR3 DNA reads TGTGCCAGCTCACCATTTTCTGATCAGCCCCAGCATTTT.

The chain is built from TRBV18 and TRBJ2-1; 7 bases line up with TRBD1. Germline V gene data show CDR1 as KGHSH and CDR2 as LQKENI. This CDR3 contains 13 residues. J gave up 3 bases and V 6 bases, and 2 bases lay outside the gene matches. CDR3 nucleotide sequence: TGTGCCAGCTCGGGACAGTACTACAATGAGCAGTTCTTC. This gives the protein CASSGQYYNEQFF. The full variable domain, rest sourced from reference TRBV18 and TRBJ2-1, is NAGVMQNPRHLVRRRGQEARLRCSPMKGHSHVYWYRQLPEEGLKFMVYLQKENIIDESGMPKERFSAEFPKEGPSILRIQQVVRGDSAAYFCASSGQYYNEQFFGPGTRLTVL.

V and J are TRBV29-1 and TRBJ2-7; maybe TRBD1 (9 bases). The CDR3 sequence is 15 residues long. Germline CDR1 is SQVTM and CDR2 is ANQGSEA. Deletions cut 6 bases from V and 0 bases from J, with 18 bases between. The CDR3 loop reads CSVRSGTGSSYEQYF. The CDR3 DNA reads as TGCAGCGTCCGTAGCGGGACAGGGAGCTCCTACGAGCAGTACTTC.

The V and J genes are TRBV11-2 and TRBJ2-1; D is unclear. The CDR3 is 15 amino acids. Germline values: CDR1 SGHAT, CDR2 FQNNGV. Trimming took 5 bases from V and 4 from J, leaving 15 bases between them. Here the CDR3 reads CASSAKPPGYNEQFF. CDR3 bases: TGTGCCAGCAGCGCGAAACCTCCCGGGTACAATGAGCAGTTCTTC. Using reference TRBV11-2 and TRBJ2-1 for the parts outside the CDR3, the full variable domain is EAGVAQSPRYKIIEKRQSVAFWCNPISGHATLYWYQQILGQGPKLLIQFQNNGVVDDSQLPKDRFSAERLKGVDSTLKIQPAKLEDSAVYLCASSAKPPGYNEQFFGPGTRLTVL.

The J gene is TRBJ2-1, the V gene TRBV6-5; TRBD2 might be the D (5 bases). Trimming shortened V by 0 bases and J by 0 bases, and 9 bases separated the two germline ends. CDR1 and CDR2 (germline): MNHEY, SVGAGI. This CDR3 is 16 amino acids long. Here the CDR3 DNA reads TGTGCCAGCAGTTACTCAGCGGCAAGCTCCTACAATGAGCAGTTCTTC. Translating it yields CASSYSAASSYNEQFF.

This clone has a single count. This chain links TRBV30 with TRBJ1-6, with D possibly being TRBD1 (6 bases). This CDR3 comprises 16 residues. The V gene lost 3 bases and the J gene lost 7 bases, with 19 bases spanning the gap. Germline V gives CDR1 GTSNPN, CDR2 SVGIG (reference sequence). CDR3 protein: CAWSLRGPYRNSPLHF. The DNA for the CDR3 is TGTGCCTGGAGCCTCAGGGGCCCGTACCGGAATTCACCCCTCCACTTT. Drawing the rest from reference TRBV30 and TRBJ1-6, the complete variable domain is SQTIHQWPATLVQPVGSPLSLECTVEGTSNPNLYWYRQAAGRGLQLLFYSVGIGQISSEVPQNLSASRPQDRQFILSSKKLLLSDSGFYLCAWSLRGPYRNSPLHFGNGTRLTVT.

This clone was counted at least ten times. The chain combines TRBV6-1 with TRBJ2-7, with 7 positions matching TRBD1. This CDR3 spans 16 amino acids. Germline V CDR1 and CDR2: MNHNS, SASEGT. With V trimmed by 4 bases and J by 1 base, 10 bases remained unmatched. The CDR3 loop reads CASSGARTGRSYEQYF. The DNA of the CDR3 is TGTGCCAGCAGTGGGGCCAGGACAGGAAGATCCTACGAGCAGTACTTC.

V and J are TRBV5-1 and TRBJ2-1; D is possibly TRBD1 (5 bases). V was trimmed by 5 bases and J by 3 bases, leaving 9 bases between them. CDR3 length: 13 residues. Germline V lookup: CDR1 SGHRS, CDR2 YFSETQ. In nucleotides, the CDR3 is TGCGCCAGCAGGCTCCAGGGCTACAATGAGCAGTTCTTC. Translating it yields CASRLQGYNEQFF.

The rearrangement joins TRBV2 to TRBJ2-7, with TRBD1 matching over 9 bases. The CDR3 has 13 residues. V was pared by 7 bases and J by 1 base, with 2 bases of the junction left unmatched. Germline V gene sequence: CDR1 SNHLY, CDR2 FYNNEI. Here the CDR3 reads CASKTGGSYEQYF. The CDR3 coding sequence is TGTGCCAGCAAGACAGGGGGGTCCTACGAGCAGTACTTC.

This clone was counted once. CDR3 nucleotides: TGCGCCAGCAGCCAAGTGAGGGATACTAGCGGGAGGACCAACACCGGGGAGCTGTTTTTT. Its protein product is CASSQVRDTSGRTNTGELFF. The chain recombines TRBV4-1 with TRBJ2-2, with 12 positions matching TRBD2. Trimming at V came to 1 base and at J to 2 bases, leaving 11 bases not matched to a gene. The CDR3 sequence is 20 residues long. Germline CDR1 reads MGHRA; CDR2 reads YSYEKL.

V gene TRBV5-1 combines with J gene TRBJ2-7; D possibly corresponds to TRBD1 (6 bases). Germline CDR1 reads SGHRS; CDR2 reads YFSETQ. With 4 bases removed from V and 3 bases from J, the gap between germline ends came to 11 bases. This CDR3 region has 13 residues. The DNA of the CDR3 is TGCGCCAGCAGCCCCCGGGACAACTACGAGCAGTACTTC. It encodes CASSPRDNYEQYF. Full variable domain (outside the CDR3, taken from reference TRBV5-1 and TRBJ2-7): KAGVTQTPRYLIKTRGQQVTLSCSPISGHRSVSWYQQTPGQGLQFLFEYFSETQRNKGNFPGRFSGRQFSNSRSEMNVSTLELGDSALYLCASSPRDNYEQYFGPGTRLTVT.

V is TRBV27 and J is TRBJ2-7; 9 bases map to TRBD1. Looked up from germline, CDR1 is MNHEY and CDR2 is SMNVEV (reference sequence). The CDR3 is 14 amino acids. The trim removed 2 bases at V and 5 bases at J, leaving 4 bases unmatched. The CDR3 coding sequence is TGTGCCAGCAGTTTAGGGACAGGGCCCGACGAGCAGTACTTC. Translating gives CASSLGTGPDEQYF.

J is TRBJ1-5 and V is TRBV28; 7 bases agree with TRBD1. The V gene end was trimmed by 3 bases and the J gene end by 6 bases; junction bases not matched to a gene: 8. This CDR3 contains 15 residues. Germline V gives CDR1 MDHEN, CDR2 SYDVKM. The CDR3 DNA follows: TGTGCCAGCAGTTTGCCGACAGGGTCGAGTCAGCCCCAGCATTTT. It translates to CASSLPTGSSQPQHF.

V usage is TRBV6-1 and J usage is TRBJ1-5, with unresolved D. Trimming removed 8 bases at V and 4 bases at J, with 12 bases between. CDR1 is MNHNS, CDR2 SASEGT, per germline. The CDR3 length is 13 residues. Here the CDR3 DNA reads TGTGCCAGCGCATGGACGGGGAATCAGCCCCAGCATTTT. This gives the protein CASAWTGNQPQHF.

The CDR3 DNA follows: TGTGCCAGCAGCTTGGTAGCGGGAGGAGGGAATGAGCAGTTCTTC. Protein: CASSLVAGGGNEQFF. The rearrangement links TRBV5-4 to TRBJ2-1, with 10 bases matching TRBD2. In germline, CDR1 is SGHNT, CDR2 YYREEE (reference sequence). The CDR3 covers 15 residues. The J segment lost 7 bases and the V segment lost 0 bases, leaving 4 bases of the junction unmatched.

This clone was observed a few times. The chain links TRBV5-1 to TRBJ2-7; D is ambiguous. This CDR3 is 14 amino acids long. V was shortened by 4 bases and J by 1 base, with 12 bases between the two germline ends. Germline V gene data show CDR1 as SGHRS and CDR2 as YFSETQ. The CDR3 bases are TGCGCCAGCAGCATTACAGTTCTTTCCTACGAGCAGTACTTC. Translating it yields CASSITVLSYEQYF.

V usage is TRBV30 and J usage is TRBJ2-1, with 11 bases that match TRBD2. Germline CDR1 is GTSNPN and CDR2 is SVGIG (reference sequence). Trimming cost V 2 bases and J 9 bases; bases outside gene matches: 9. The length of the CDR3 is 15 residues. CDR3 residues: CAWSRFTSGRGEQFF. The CDR3 DNA reads TGTGCCTGGAGTAGGTTTACTAGCGGGAGAGGTGAGCAGTTCTTC.

This clone turned up a few times. The V gene is TRBV27, the J gene TRBJ1-2, with 10 nucleotides matching TRBD1. Germline CDR1 is MNHEY and CDR2 is SMNVEV (reference sequence). This CDR3 is 16 amino acids long. The V and J ends lost 0 bases and 7 bases, in that order; junction bases with no gene match: 8. The CDR3 DNA sequence: TGTGCCAGCAGTTTATCCTCTAGACAGGGGGCGGTTGGCTACACCTTC. It encodes CASSLSSRQGAVGYTF.

The chain uses TRBV28 and TRBJ1-5; the match to TRBD1 covers 7 bases. V lost 6 bases and J lost 9; bases outside the gene matches: 8. From germline, CDR1 is MDHEN and CDR2 SYDVKM. The length of the CDR3 is 13 residues. CDR3 residues: CASSPTGPGPQHF. Written as DNA, the CDR3 is TGTGCCAGCAGCCCGACAGGGCCGGGGCCCCAGCATTTT.